Listed here is a single TCR beta chain. As yet, its antigen is unknown. The data were obtained in a study of PD-1 blockade in classical Hodgkin lymphoma. Time point given: cycle 4 day 1 (C4D1), after 5 to 7 weeks of nivolumab. Each patient experienced a relapse that followed autologous stem cell transplantation, and brentuximab vedotin exposure varied. The J segment lost 3 bases and the V segment lost 6 bases, leaving 3 bases of the junction unmatched. This CDR3 is 15 amino acids long. Germline CDR1 reads MNHEY; CDR2 reads SVGAGI. Study-wide points: Baseline TCR diversity was reportedly lower in newly diagnosed patients than in healthy donors. It was reported as lower still in relapsed/refractory patients. Compared with baseline, CD4+ but not CD8+ TCR diversity had risen significantly by C4D1. Undefined causes, possibly disease activity or prior therapy, underlie the repertoire differences.

Assay used: immunoSEQ multiplex PCR; TCRdb lists only in-frame clones, some missing. The sample consists of 50,000 to 65,000 clones, around 90% of them appearing once. The sequencing here drew on peripheral blood mononuclear cells (PBMCs), taken before the fourth cycle of nivolumab. The V gene is TRBV6-5, the J gene TRBJ2-2, with TRBD2 matching 11 bases. The sequence came from a human donor with classical Hodgkin lymphoma. The CDR3 DNA reads TGTGCCAGCAGGTGGGGACTAGCGGACACCGGGGAGCTGTTTTTT. Protein sequence: CASRWGLADTGELFF.